This TCR beta chain was documented in a study of blood T cell repertoires in COVID-19. Looking at the study overall: T cells, B-cell-depleted T cells, or PBMCs supplied cDNA or gDNA.

The V gene lost 1 base and the J gene lost 4 bases, with 5 bases spanning the gap. The CDR3 is 13 residues long. Germline V gene lookup returns CDR1 SEHNR and CDR2 FQNEAQ (reference sequence). Authors' analysis steps: Estimated nucleated cell counts came from reference gene primer amplification. Using immunoSEQ multiplex PCR, the repertoire was profiled, and TCRdb retains in-frame clones only, with some absent. D and trimming were read from the DNA, whereas the V and J calls and clone size are those reported in that table. Altogether 50,000 to 60,000 clones are present, around 80% being singletons, with the ten largest covering over 15%.

The chain has TRBV7-9 and TRBJ1-5, with D unclear. Source material: peripheral blood. The clonotype comes from a man between 35 and 55 years old with acute or convalescent COVID-19. CDR3 residues: CASSLGRNQPQHF. In nucleotides, the CDR3 is TGTGCCAGCAGCTTAGGCAGAAATCAGCCCCAGCATTTT.